This TCR beta chain was recorded in a study of cytomegalovirus exposure and HLA in healthy donors. The overall study: Early released data had about 85 million unique TCRs, all coming from HLA-typed donors. Overall study findings and caveats: A later analysis found most CMV-associated TCR beta chains apparently HLA-restricted. Generally TCR sequences proved uncommon, though certain public TCRs appeared in numerous donors. Presence/absence analyses took donor sequencing depth as roughly uniform.

V shed 5 bases and J shed 3 bases, with 16 bases lying between them. There are 15 residues in the CDR3. Germline CDR1 reads MNHEY; CDR2 reads SVGAGI. The study ran its PCR with 60 Vbeta and 13 Jbeta primers. Method: immunoSEQ multiplex PCR; TCRdb's copy keeps in-frame clones and lacks some. The repertoire consists of roughly 140,000 clones, with more than 75% occurring once and the leading ten covering over 2%. Concerning this clone: The antigen remains unidentified.

This clonotype was sampled from a woman between 18 and 29 years old in good health and CMV-seropositive. Sequencing was performed on PBMCs. The gene calls are TRBV6-5 and TRBJ1-1, with D tentatively TRBD1 (5 bases). DNA of the CDR3: TGTGCCAGCAGTCTCGTGGGGCAGGGCGACACTGAAGCTTTCTTT. It translates to CASSLVGQGDTEAFF.